The sequence of this T cell receptor (beta chain) was determined in a study of Ad26.COV2.S vaccination and SARS-CoV-2 variants. Study-wide background: Ad26.COV2.S given intramuscularly, once or twice 56 days apart.

Whole-study results and caveats: Non-spike TCR breadth did not differ much between vaccine and placebo recipients. Researchers cautioned that TCR breadth and depth analyses may have underestimated total T cell responses. Reportedly, spike-specific CD8+ and CD4+ T cell responses achieved substantial breadth once vaccination had taken place.

Some clones are missing from TCRdb's copy, which holds only in-frame ones; the method was immunoSEQ multiplex PCR. The sample lists 350,000 to 550,000 clones; roughly 89% were seen once. The CDR3 sequence is 16 residues long. Trimming took off 1 base at V and 6 bases at J, with 19 bases between the two ends. Germline V lookup: CDR1 SGHAT, CDR2 FQNNGV. The treatment is: roughly 19 received Ad26.COV2.S at low or high dose, single or two shots; a few received placebo; per-sample allocation not given. After the first vaccine or placebo injection, samples were drawn on day 63. Concerning this clone itself: What it recognizes is unknown.

The sequences come from peripheral blood, collected in a trial of Ad26.COV2.S vaccine versus placebo. The clonotype originates from a person between 18 and 59 years old who received the Ad26.COV2.S COVID-19 vaccine or a placebo. The chain combines TRBV11-2 with TRBJ2-7; perhaps TRBD2 as D (5 bases). The CDR3 reads CASSLGVASRLVEQYV. In nucleotides, the CDR3 is TGTGCCAGCAGCTTAGGGGTCGCTAGCAGGTTGGTCGAGCAGTACGTC.